This T cell receptor (beta chain) was recovered during a study of technical replicates of blood from several donors. The assay was immunoSEQ multiplex PCR, and TCRdb's table has in-frame clones only and misses some. Seen here are fewer than 90,000 clones, roughly 93% observed once, and the top ten hold 0.25%. Sequences were obtained from T cells isolated from PBMCs. This sequence originates from a human donor in good health.

The CDR3 nucleotides read TGTGCCAGCAGTTTAGGGGGGGGACAGGGAAGGGGAGCCAAAAACATTCAGTACTTC. Residues: CASSLGGGQGRGAKNIQYF. The V gene is TRBV27, the J gene TRBJ2-4; 9 nucleotides align to TRBD1. After removal of 2 bases from V and 0 bases from J, the junction contained 11 bases not matched to a gene. The CDR3 length is 19 residues. Per the germline V gene, CDR1 is MNHEY and CDR2 is SMNVEV (reference sequence).